Following are 16 T cell receptor beta chains from one sample sequenced in a study of OX40 agonist ivuxolimab in advanced cancers. The library was built by means of the immunoSEQ multiplex PCR assay. Here the immuneACCESS table is served through TCRdb, limited to in-frame sequences with V and J called. Missing clones are a known gap in these copies; in checked studies unresolved V genes cover under half, and the rest lacks a known reason. The sample table lists roughly 23,000 clones, 80% to 90% of them with a count of one. The leading ten clones occupy roughly 23% of the sample. Material: CD4+ or CD8+ T cells sorted from blood, obtained in a trial of the OX40 agonist ivuxolimab. These receptor sequences come from an adult with an advanced solid tumor such as melanoma, head and neck, liver or kidney cancer.

This rearrangement joins TRBV19 to TRBJ1-2, with D possibly TRBD1 on 5 matching bases. Germline CDR1 LNHDA, CDR2 SQIVND (reference sequence). Trimming took 5 bases from V and 3 from J, leaving 16 bases between them. This CDR3 contains 15 residues. This chain's CDR3 is CASSGRDGSHYGYTF. The DNA for the CDR3 is TGTGCCAGTAGTGGTCGGGACGGTTCTCACTATGGCTACACCTTC.

The rearrangement uses TRBV28 and TRBJ2-7; D remains unclear. The V gene's germline CDR1 is MDHEN and CDR2 SYDVKM. The CDR3 totals 13 residues. Trimming took off 3 bases at V and 3 bases at J, with 9 bases between the two ends. This chain's CDR3 is CASSLSEYYEQYF. Written as DNA, the CDR3 is TGTGCCAGCAGTTTGAGCGAGTACTACGAGCAGTACTTC.

The V call is TRBV5-4, the J call TRBJ2-3; perhaps TRBD2 as D (5 bases). The CDR3 spans 16 residues. Between the trimmed V and J ends, which lost 4 bases and 0 bases, there was a span of 15 bases. CDR1 is SGHNT, CDR2 YYREEE, per germline (reference sequence). In DNA, the CDR3 is TGTGCCAGCAGCCCCCCCCCGGGGTCTAGCACAGATACGCAGTATTTT. Translating it yields CASSPPPGSSTDTQYF. The full variable domain, its missing parts supplied by reference TRBV5-4 and TRBJ2-3, is ETGVTQSPTHLIKTRGQQVTLRCSSQSGHNTVSWYQQALGQGPQFIFQYYREEENGRGNFPPRFSGLQFPNYSSELNVNALELDDSALYLCASSPPPGSSTDTQYFGPGTRLTVL.

The V call is TRBV2, the J call TRBJ1-1, with D maybe TRBD1 (5 bases). The germline V gene has CDR1 SNHLY and CDR2 FYNNEI. The germline V and J ends were trimmed by 4 bases and 0 bases, with 9 bases remaining between them. There are 14 residues in the CDR3. CDR3 nucleotide sequence: TGTGCCAGCAGTGTGGGACGGATGAACACTGAAGCTTTCTTT. Protein: CASSVGRMNTEAFF.

The chain has TRBV5-4 and TRBJ1-2; no clear D gene. V lost 5 bases and J lost 3, with 14 bases in between. This CDR3 region has 14 residues. The germline V gene encodes CDR1 SGHNT and CDR2 YYREEE (reference sequence). The CDR3 DNA reads as TGTGCCAGCAGTCCTTTCGCCACTCACTATGGCTACACCTTC. It yields the protein CASSPFATHYGYTF.

The V call is TRBV4-2, the J call TRBJ1-2; no firm D call. This CDR3 is 16 amino acids long. Germline CDR1 reads LGHNA; CDR2 reads YNFKEQ. Trimming took off 0 bases at V and 3 bases at J, with 14 bases between the two ends. The CDR3 is CASSQEGRVGDYGYTF. DNA of the CDR3: TGTGCCAGCAGCCAAGAAGGCCGGGTCGGGGACTATGGCTACACCTTC.

The chain employs TRBV7-9 and TRBJ2-7, with no clear D. Deletions cut 3 bases from V and 0 bases from J, with 6 bases between. CDR3 size: 13 residues. In germline, CDR1 is SEHNR, CDR2 FQNEAQ (reference sequence). The CDR3 nucleotides read TGTGCCAGCAGCTTCGGTGGCTCCTACGAGCAGTACTTC. Protein sequence: CASSFGGSYEQYF.

This rearrangement joins TRBV30 to TRBJ2-7, with TRBD2 identical over 8 bases. Trimming removed 2 bases from V and 3 bases from J; junction bases left unmatched: 12. Germline loops: CDR1 GTSNPN, CDR2 SVGIG (reference sequence). This CDR3 spans 16 amino acids. In DNA form, the CDR3 reads TGTGCCTGGAGTCGGGAGGGGCTGGCTATCCTCTACGAGCAGTACTTC. Translated: CAWSREGLAILYEQYF.

The chain employs TRBV19 and TRBJ2-1, with D uncertain. CDR1 is LNHDA and CDR2 is SQIVND in the germline V gene (reference sequence). V was pared by 3 bases and J by 2 bases, with 11 bases between. The CDR3 sequence is 15 residues long. This CDR3 reads CASSMYGFAYNEQFF. The CDR3 DNA follows: TGTGCCAGTAGTATGTACGGATTCGCCTACAATGAGCAGTTCTTC.

V is TRBV4-1 and J is TRBJ1-4; a possible D gene is TRBD1 (5 bases). This CDR3 has 15 residues. Germline values: CDR1 MGHRA, CDR2 YSYEKL. Trimming cost V 3 bases and J 4 bases, with 12 bases left between them. The DNA for the CDR3 is TGCGCCAGCAGCCACTCCGGGACGGATAATGAAAAACTGTTTTTT. It codes for CASSHSGTDNEKLFF.

This chain joins TRBV6-1 and TRBJ2-3, with D possibly TRBD1 on 7 matching bases. Per the germline V gene, CDR1 is MNHNS and CDR2 is SASEGT. The CDR3 spans 14 residues. V lost 2 bases and J lost 4, with 10 bases in between. This CDR3 is CASSETGEADTQYF. In DNA, the CDR3 is TGTGCCAGCAGTGAAACAGGGGAGGCAGATACGCAGTATTTT.

The chain combines TRBV27 with TRBJ2-7; 8 bases fit TRBD2. The length of the CDR3 is 18 residues. Unmatched junction bases numbered 18, after V lost 4 bases and J lost 4 bases. Germline loops: CDR1 MNHEY, CDR2 SMNVEV (reference sequence). The CDR3: CASSSAWGEREIKYEQYF. Written as DNA, the CDR3 is TGTGCCAGCAGTTCGGCGTGGGGTGAGCGGGAGATTAAATACGAGCAGTACTTC.

The chain employs TRBV14 and TRBJ2-1; no clear D gene. The CDR3 covers 15 residues. The germline CDR1 and CDR2 sequences are SGHDN and FVKESK. V dropped 1 base and J dropped 2 bases, with 9 bases sitting between them. The CDR3 sequence: CASSQVTVTYNEQFF. CDR3 bases: TGTGCCAGCAGCCAAGTCACTGTTACCTACAATGAGCAGTTCTTC.

V is TRBV7-8 and J is TRBJ2-5, with 9 bases matching TRBD1. Germline CDR1 and CDR2: SGHVS and FQNEAQ. The CDR3 loop spans 18 amino acids. V shed 3 bases and J 4 bases; nucleotides not matched to a gene: 15. The CDR3 DNA reads TGTGCCAGCAGCTTGGATCTCACTATAGGGACAGGGCGAGAGACCCAGTACTTC. This gives the protein CASSLDLTIGTGRETQYF.

This chain joins TRBV27 and TRBJ1-3; 8 bases are shared with TRBD1. Germline trimming cut 4 bases from V and 2 bases from J; bases unmatched to any gene: 1. The germline CDR1 and CDR2 sequences are MNHEY and SMNVEV (reference sequence). The CDR3 has 14 residues. The CDR3, as DNA: TGTGCCAGCAGTTCCAGGGGGCCTGGAAACACCATATATTTT. It translates to CASSSRGPGNTIYF.

The gene calls are TRBV4-3 and TRBJ2-6; a possible D gene is TRBD1 (6 bases). This CDR3 is 18 amino acids long. Trimming stripped 2 bases from V and 0 bases from J, with 14 bases between. Germline-derived CDR1 and CDR2 are LGHNA and YSLEER. The CDR3 protein is CASSQWTEINSGANVLTF. CDR3 in DNA: TGCGCCAGCAGCCAATGGACAGAGATAAACTCTGGGGCCAACGTCCTGACTTTC.